These 17 T cell receptor beta chains were all obtained from the same sample, sequenced in a study of patients and donors after allogeneic stem cell transplantation. TCRdb re-called the RT-PCR reads through MiXCR, storing one row per CDR3 protein. The table includes tens of thousands of distinct CDR3 sequences, about 25% detected once. The sample comprised blood, either unsorted or a sorted T cell fraction (not recorded which). The source of these receptors is a human donor who was either an allogeneic HSCT recipient or a stem cell or donor lymphocyte infusion donor (not recorded which). It is not recorded whose cells these are; they may come from a transplant donor.

The CDR3: CASSFNTGAGGYGYTF. CDR3 DNA sequence: TGTGCCAGCAGCTTCAATACAGGGGCCGGAGGCTATGGCTACACCTTC. The V gene is TRBV5-5, the J gene TRBJ1-2; TRBD1 matches at 7 bases. The CDR3 extends over 16 amino acids. Trimming at V came to 2 bases and at J to 4 bases, leaving 11 bases not matched to a gene. Germline values: CDR1 SGHKS, CDR2 YYEKEE (reference sequence).

The table lists this clonotype with a few counts. The rearrangement joins TRBV7-2 to TRBJ2-5; D is unresolved. Trimming took off 1 base at V and 0 bases at J, with 3 bases between the two ends. CDR3 size: 13 residues. The germline gives CDR1 SGHTA, CDR2 FQGNSA. The CDR3 is CASSLVYQETQYF. CDR3 in DNA: TGTGCCAGCAGCTTAGTGTACCAAGAGACCCAGTACTTC. Filled out from reference TRBV7-2 and TRBJ2-5, the complete variable domain reads GAGVSQSPSNKVTEKGKDVELRCDPISGHTALYWYRQSLGQGLEFLIYFQGNSAPDKSGLPSDRFSAERTGGSVSTLTIQRTQQEDSAVYLCASSLVYQETQYFGPGTRLLVL.

This clonotype was recorded a few times. The chain uses TRBV12-3 or TRBV12-4 and TRBJ2-2; D ambiguous. The CDR3 covers 12 residues. V was shortened by 7 bases and J by 4 bases, with 7 bases between the two germline ends. The CDR3 sequence: CASTWGTGELFF. CDR3 nucleotides: TGTGCCAGCACCTGGGGCACCGGGGAGCTGTTTTTT.

This clonotype has more than one count but fewer than ten. The chain is built from TRBV4-2 and TRBJ1-1, with a possible D match to TRBD1 (5 bases). V lost 3 bases to trimming and J lost 5 bases, with 10 bases between them. Germline values: CDR1 LGHNA, CDR2 YNFKEQ. The CDR3 runs to 13 residues. CDR3 nucleotide sequence: TGTGCCAGCAGCCAGGGGGAGTTAACTGAAGCTTTCTTT. It specifies CASSQGELTEAFF.

This chain connects TRBV7-9 to TRBJ1-2; tentatively, D is TRBD1 (5 bases). From germline, CDR1 is SEHNR and CDR2 FQNEAQ (reference sequence). V was shortened by 5 bases and J by 5 bases, with 15 bases between the two germline ends. The CDR3 consists of 14 residues. CDR3 in amino acids: CASSPRDWLYGYTF. CDR3 nucleotide sequence: TGTGCCAGCAGCCCCCGGGACTGGTTATATGGCTACACCTTC.

This clonotype occurred a few times. This chain connects TRBV29-1 to TRBJ2-7; no reliable D call. The germline V gene has CDR1 SQVTM and CDR2 ANQGSEA. The CDR3 extends over 11 amino acids. Trimming took off 3 bases at V and 4 bases at J, with 7 bases between the two ends. The chain's CDR3 is CSVEVGYEQYF. DNA for the CDR3: TGCAGCGTTGAGGTCGGTTACGAGCAGTACTTC.

The chain combines TRBV3-1 with TRBJ2-1, with unresolved D. This CDR3 is 14 amino acids long. In germline, CDR1 is LGHDT, CDR2 YNNKEL (reference sequence). Trimming cost V 3 bases and J 5 bases, with 11 bases left between them. CDR3 protein: CASSHPVTHNEQFF. In nucleotides, the CDR3 is TGTGCCAGCAGCCATCCGGTTACCCACAATGAGCAGTTCTTC.

This chain joins TRBV29-1 and TRBJ1-5; D remains ambiguous. V was trimmed by 6 bases and J by 0 bases, leaving 12 bases between them. Germline V gene lookup returns CDR1 SQVTM and CDR2 ANQGSEA. The CDR3 is 14 amino acids. CDR3 amino acids: CSVDTGSSNQPQHF. The CDR3 DNA is TGCAGCGTCGACACCGGGTCTAGCAATCAGCCCCAGCATTTT.

This clonotype was found a few times. The chain employs TRBV29-1 and TRBJ1-1; D is uncertain. With 2 bases removed from V and 3 bases from J, the gap between germline ends came to 19 bases. Germline-derived CDR1 and CDR2 are SQVTM and ANQGSEA. This CDR3 is built from 16 residues. The DNA for the CDR3 is TGCAGCGTTGAATTGGTGGTAGGAGTTGGGCACACTGAAGCTTTCTTT. This translates into CSVELVVGVGHTEAFF.

Only a few counts were recorded for this clonotype. The genes are TRBV6-5 and TRBJ2-2, with 9 nucleotides matching TRBD1. The J segment lost 5 bases and the V segment lost 8 bases, leaving 9 bases of the junction unmatched. CDR1 and CDR2 from the germline V gene are MNHEY and SVGAGI. The CDR3 has 15 amino acids. CDR3 amino acids: CASLKGQGITGELFF. The CDR3 DNA reads TGTGCCAGCCTTAAGGGACAGGGTATAACCGGGGAGCTGTTTTTT.

On this clonotype: Given the absence of the conserved phenylalanine or tryptophan at the CDR3 end, a read error is likely. V gene TRBV20-1 combines with J gene TRBJ2-3, with D uncertain. CDR1 is DFQATT and CDR2 is SNEGSKA in the germline V gene (reference sequence). The CDR3 covers 14 residues. With 1 base removed from V and 0 bases from J, the gap between germline ends came to 8 bases. This CDR3 is CSARGGSSTDTQYL. CDR3 DNA: TGCAGTGCTAGAGGCGGATCTAGCACAGATACGCAGTATTTG.

The gene calls are TRBV19 and TRBJ1-5, with 9 bases aligning to TRBD1. In germline, CDR1 is LNHDA, CDR2 SQIVND (reference sequence). Trimming took 3 bases from V and 7 from J; bases not matched to a gene: 7. The CDR3 runs to 15 residues. The CDR3 region is CASSIWDRDLQPQHF. CDR3 sequence (DNA): TGTGCCAGTAGTATTTGGGACAGGGATTTACAGCCCCAGCATTTT. The whole variable domain, remainder taken from reference TRBV19 and TRBJ1-5, is DGGITQSPKYLFRKEGQNVTLSCEQNLNHDAMYWYRQDPGQGLRLIYYSQIVNDFQKGDIAEGYSVSREKKESFPLTVTSAQKNPTAFYLCASSIWDRDLQPQHFGDGTRLSIL.

The V and J genes are TRBV7-6 and TRBJ1-1; tentatively, D is TRBD1 (5 bases). There are 11 residues in the CDR3. V was shortened by 5 bases and J by 6 bases, with 7 bases between the two germline ends. CDR1 is SGHVS and CDR2 is FNYEAQ in the germline V gene. The CDR3 here is CASSQGAEAFF. The CDR3 bases are TGTGCCAGCAGCCAGGGCGCTGAAGCTTTCTTT.

This chain joins TRBV6-2 or TRBV6-3 and TRBJ2-5; D gene unclear. The V gene lost 6 bases and the J gene lost 3 bases, with 8 bases spanning the gap. CDR1 and CDR2 (germline): MNHEY, SVGEGT. The CDR3 length is 12 residues. The DNA of the CDR3 is TGTGCCAGCAGCCCCCTGGAAGAGACCCAGTACTTC. Translating it yields CASSPLEETQYF.

This clonotype was seen more than once but under ten times. The CDR3 region is CASSYSPQYEQYF. CDR3 bases: TGTGCCAGCAGTTACTCCCCCCAGTACGAGCAGTACTTC. This rearrangement joins TRBV6-5 to TRBJ2-7; no reliable D call. The CDR3 consists of 13 residues. CDR1 MNHEY and CDR2 SVGAGI come from the germline V gene. Trimming removed 0 bases at V and 4 bases at J, with 7 bases between.

This clonotype has only a few counts. The V gene is TRBV29-1, the J gene TRBJ2-1, with D unclear. The CDR3 sequence is 11 residues long. V lost 3 bases, J lost 6 bases, and 6 bases lay in between. CDR1 and CDR2 (germline): SQVTM, ANQGSEA. The CDR3 protein is CSVDEVNEQFF. CDR3 nucleotide sequence: TGCAGCGTTGACGAGGTCAATGAGCAGTTCTTC.

V usage is TRBV10-3 and J usage is TRBJ2-2; D unclear. The CDR3 is 15 residues long. V was shortened by 0 bases and J by 4 bases, with 9 bases between the two germline ends. Germline values: CDR1 ENHRY, CDR2 SYGVKD. CDR3 DNA: TGTGCCATCAGTGAGTCGTGGAAGACCACCGGGGAGCTGTTTTTT. Residues: CAISESWKTTGELFF.